A selection of T cell receptor beta chains follows, all from one sample in a study of blood T cell repertoires in COVID-19. Here immunoSEQ multiplex PCR was the method, and the copy in TCRdb shows in-frame clones only, minus some. The sample yields over 250,000 clones, less than 90% seen once. The sample was peripheral blood. The receptors derive from an older woman with COVID-19, enrolled during active disease. Both conserved end residues are part of each CDR3. D genes are given only for firm matches.

V: TRBV7-8; D: TRBD1; J: TRBJ1-2; CDR3: CASSLIGGSGYGYTF
V: TRBV7-2; D: -; J: TRBJ1-5; CDR3: CASSSSPDQPQHF
V: TRBV11-2; D: TRBD2; J: TRBJ2-3; CDR3: CASSLGSSGGAQYF
V: TRBV29-1; D: -; J: TRBJ1-2; CDR3: CSVQSNYGYTF
V: TRBV3-1/TRBV3-2; D: TRBD2; J: TRBJ2-5; CDR3: CASSLGLGVTQYF
V: TRBV24-1; D: TRBD2; J: TRBJ2-1; CDR3: CATSRAGGPGEQFF
V: TRBV5-1; D: TRBD1; J: TRBJ2-4; CDR3: CASQGDRARGGDIQYF
V: TRBV21-1; D: -; J: TRBJ2-7; CDR3: CASSKRNRVYEQYF
V: TRBV25-1; D: -; J: TRBJ1-1; CDR3: CASHNSRMNTEAFF
V: TRBV10-3; D: -; J: TRBJ2-3; CDR3: CAISDDGETDTQYF
V: TRBV3-1/TRBV3-2; D: -; J: TRBJ2-7; CDR3: CASSQEVGSYEQYF
V: TRBV24-1; D: -; J: TRBJ1-2; CDR3: CATERVPNYGYTF
V: TRBV27; D: TRBD1; J: TRBJ2-7; CDR3: CASMKETGGFYEQYF
V: TRBV5-8; D: TRBD1; J: TRBJ2-7; CDR3: CASSRGTGAPGEQYF
V: TRBV9; D: -; J: TRBJ1-1; CDR3: CASSVDGGWGTEAFF
V: TRBV5-6; D: TRBD2; J: TRBJ2-1; CDR3: CASSPIGLAYYNEQFF
V: TRBV2; D: TRBD1; J: TRBJ2-7; CDR3: CASIKGALVYEQYF
V: TRBV9; D: -; J: TRBJ2-2; CDR3: CASSVEGSGDTGELFF
V: TRBV24-1; D: -; J: TRBJ1-1; CDR3: CATSDLNGGKATEAFF
V: TRBV7-8; D: -; J: TRBJ2-5; CDR3: CASSLARETQYF
V: TRBV15; D: TRBD1; J: TRBJ1-2; CDR3: CATSRETPTPTGGGYGYTF
V: TRBV9; D: TRBD1; J: TRBJ1-2; CDR3: CASSVGQAIYGYTF
V: TRBV5-1; D: TRBD1; J: TRBJ1-1; CDR3: CASSLAFGTGFF
V: TRBV5-6; D: -; J: TRBJ1-6; CDR3: CASSSVFSYNSPLHF
V: TRBV5-1; D: -; J: TRBJ1-1; CDR3: CASSLLRESGEAFF
V: TRBV10-3; D: TRBD1; J: TRBJ2-5; CDR3: CAISEGVTGGIAETQYF
V: TRBV10-3; D: -; J: TRBJ1-6; CDR3: CAIEPGDGSPLHF
V: TRBV10-3; D: TRBD2; J: TRBJ2-3; CDR3: CAISGLAGETDTQYF
V: TRBV3-1/TRBV3-2; D: TRBD2; J: TRBJ2-2; CDR3: CASSFGGARTGELFF
V: TRBV30; D: -; J: TRBJ1-4; CDR3: CAWSIQSSNEKLFF
V: TRBV10-3; D: -; J: TRBJ1-1; CDR3: CAISVAGETEAFF
V: TRBV27; D: -; J: TRBJ1-1; CDR3: CASRSFQGNTEAFF
V: TRBV24-1; D: TRBD1; J: TRBJ1-5; CDR3: CATSGGQGGQPQHF
V: TRBV27; D: TRBD1; J: TRBJ2-1; CDR3: CASSLLQGNEQFF
V: TRBV7-9; D: TRBD2; J: TRBJ2-7; CDR3: CASSSASGGARNEQYF
V: TRBV4-1; D: TRBD2; J: TRBJ2-3; CDR3: CASSQASGWGTDTQYF
V: TRBV5-4; D: TRBD1; J: TRBJ1-2; CDR3: CASSWTGENGYTF
V: TRBV7-2; D: TRBD1; J: TRBJ2-5; CDR3: CASSPRQGDGETQYF
V: TRBV9; D: TRBD2; J: TRBJ2-5; CDR3: CASSRTSGGGETQYF
V: TRBV21-1; D: -; J: TRBJ1-2; CDR3: CASSKRGSRGRYYGYTF
V: TRBV29-1; D: -; J: TRBJ1-1; CDR3: CSVRNWDTEAFF
V: TRBV5-6; D: -; J: TRBJ2-2; CDR3: CASSLGAFFGELFF
V: TRBV7-9; D: TRBD1; J: TRBJ1-4; CDR3: CASSLPGGNEKLFF
V: TRBV6-1; D: -; J: TRBJ1-5; CDR3: CASSGEGAGLNQPQHF
V: TRBV9; D: -; J: TRBJ1-1; CDR3: CASSVRPGNTEAFF
V: TRBV7-2; D: -; J: TRBJ2-7; CDR3: CASSLTPDRIHF
V: TRBV3-1/TRBV3-2; D: -; J: TRBJ2-1; CDR3: CASSQDSGQRGFYNEQFF